The source of this T cell receptor beta chain is a study of T cell responses to AZD1222 COVID-19 vaccine (TCRdb year 2021). With respect to the entire study: A total of about 240 trial participants underwent TCR sequencing, of whom 200 to 220 received two doses of AZD1222 and about 25 received two doses of the MenACWY control vaccine. Trial participants were enrolled by age into subgroups of 18-55, 56-69 and 70-plus years, and around 150, 29 and 61 TCR-sequenced participants, respectively, were included in these subgroups.

The CDR3 regions of human TCRbeta chains were subjected to immunosequencing. The paper's processing steps were these. Repertoire TCRs were checked for matches against a reference library of SARS-CoV-2-specific TCRs that had been generated using the MIRA antigen-specificity platform. Breadth meant the fraction of unique TCRs that were SARS-CoV-2-associated, whereas depth meant the fraction of total T cells that were SARS-CoV-2-associated. Each spike-specific TCR was assigned to its reactive spike region and to a CD4 or CD8 class using the MIRA data. Log10-transformed breadth and depth values were compared by one-way ANOVA with Sidak's multiple comparisons tests. TCRdb provides this immuneACCESS table in a form limited to in-frame rearrangements. Some clones are lacking; in checked studies, under half of them reflect an unresolved V gene, and why the rest are absent is not known. The V and J calls and the clone size are those of that table, but D and trimming were determined from the DNA. Across this sample there are some 140,000 clones, with roughly nine tenths seen only once. About 5.1% of the sample is in the top ten clones.

The study at large found these results: In the small 56-69-year group, the increase in depth fell short of significance, most likely because of low power. Participants were mostly white British, with more females than males. The authors suggested clonal diversity may have been underestimated. After two AZD1222 doses, spike-specific TCR breadth and depth were significantly higher than at day 0 and than in MenACWY recipients. No day 14 peak-response samples were available, so repertoires were characterized only after the peak T cell response. The whole spike protein was spanned by vaccine-associated CD4 TCRs, and dominant responses were seen in regions 160-218 and 743-854. Only five to seven AZD1222 recipients were SARS-CoV-2 seropositive at baseline, limiting conclusions about previously exposed vaccinees. Reportedly, close to half of the unique spike-specific TCRs recognized epitopes lying outside the regions that are mutated in the B.1.351 and B.1.1.7 variants.

As for this clone: Which antigen it targets is not known. There are no base qualities to consult, and no much larger clone falls within one base.

This specimen's time point label, interpreted: baseline before first vaccination. The treatment or condition label, read with the paper, signifies: meningococcal conjugate vaccine given as trial control. Samples from vaccinated people were obtained from the UK trials COV001 and COV002, which included a single-blind randomized controlled phase 2/3 trial of AZD1222 (ChAdOx1 nCoV-19) in healthy adults. For TCRbeta chain sequencing, PBMC samples were collected from trial participants at day 0 and at day 28 after the second dose. V is clipped by 4 bases and J by 4 bases, and the sequence between their germline boundaries is 13 bases long. The germline V gene provides CDR1 KGHSH and CDR2 LQKENI. Taken from cysteine to phenylalanine, the CDR3 has 14 residues. Only the CDR3 portion is preserved as DNA: 42 bases, with reading frame beginning at the first base.

The rearranged chain carries TRBV18 and TRBJ1-2; too little of a D gene remains to name it. Sequencing was performed on peripheral blood, taken on day 0 of MenACWY control vaccination. This TCR came from an adult in good health. The DNA sequence is TGTGCCAGCTCACTTGAGGGAACGGCCTATGGCTACACCTTC. This encodes CASSLEGTAYGYTF.